Presented here are 9 T cell receptor beta chains from one specimen sequenced in a study of cytomegalovirus exposure and HLA in healthy donors. Clones were read by immunoSEQ multiplex PCR, and TCRdb kept only the in-frame ones, dropping some. The table lists around 400,000 clones, 86% of them singletons. The sample was PBMCs. The receptors derive from a woman under 30 in good health and CMV-seronegative.

The V and J genes are TRBV28 and TRBJ2-5; TRBD2 aligns across 8 bases. Germline CDR1 reads MDHEN; CDR2 reads SYDVKM. The CDR3 has 14 amino acids. V trimming: 5 bases; J trimming: 5 bases; junction bases outside the gene matches: 7. Here the CDR3 DNA reads TGTGCCAGCAGTAACGAGCGGGAGCGCGAGACCCAGTACTTC. Translation gives CASSNERERETQYF.

This chain joins TRBV5-1 and TRBJ2-5; D possibly corresponds to TRBD2 (5 bases). Trimming removed 3 bases at V and 5 bases at J, with 14 bases between. The CDR3 sequence is 14 residues long. Germline lookup yields CDR1 SGHRS and CDR2 YFSETQ. CDR3 region: CASSSGRPGETQYF. The CDR3 nucleotides are TGCGCCAGCAGCTCAGGACGGCCGGGGGAGACCCAGTACTTC.

This clone was seen a handful of times. The rearrangement uses TRBV10-2 and TRBJ2-7, with 8 bases that match TRBD2. This CDR3 region has 14 residues. The germline CDR1 and CDR2 sequences are WSHSY and SAAADI. After removal of 2 bases from V and 2 bases from J, the junction contained 2 bases not matched to a gene. For the CDR3, the DNA is TGCGCCAGCAGTGAGGGACTAGCTCCCTACGAGCAGTACTTC. This gives the protein CASSEGLAPYEQYF.

Note on this clone: Other DNA sequences within the sample encode an identical CDR3. The chain combines TRBV7-9 with TRBJ1-2; no reliable D call. There are 13 residues in the CDR3. The germline gives CDR1 SEHNR, CDR2 FQNEAQ (reference sequence). The V gene lost 1 base and the J gene lost 4 bases, with 7 bases spanning the gap. The CDR3 DNA reads as TGTGCCAGCAGCTTAGGCACTAGCTATGGCTACACCTTC. Its translation is CASSLGTSYGYTF. The whole variable domain, filled in from reference TRBV7-9 and TRBJ1-2, reads DTGVSQNPRHKITKRGQNVTFRCDPISEHNRLYWYRQTLGQGPEFLTYFQNEAQLEKSRLLSDRFSAERPKGSFSTLEIQRTEQGDSAMYLCASSLGTSYGYTFGSGTRLTVV.

The chain has TRBV12-5 and TRBJ1-5; D is ambiguous. Germline V gene data show CDR1 as LGHNT and CDR2 as FRNRAP. The CDR3 consists of 12 residues. V was trimmed by 5 bases and J by 4 bases, leaving 6 bases between them. CDR3 in amino acids: CASGTRNQPQHF. In DNA form, the CDR3 reads TGTGCTAGTGGTACGAGGAATCAGCCCCAGCATTTT. Drawing the rest from reference TRBV12-5 and TRBJ1-5, the complete variable domain is DARVTQTPRHKVTEMGQEVTMRCQPILGHNTVFWYRQTMMQGLELLAYFRNRAPLDDSGMPKDRFSAEMPDATLATLKIQPSEPRDSAVYFCASGTRNQPQHFGDGTRLSIL.

The V gene is TRBV2, the J gene TRBJ1-5; maybe TRBD1 (6 bases). Germline-derived CDR1 and CDR2 are SNHLY and FYNNEI. The CDR3 is 13 amino acids. Written as DNA, the CDR3 is TGTGCTACAGGGAGGGGGGGCAATCAGCCCCAGCATTTT. It encodes CATGRGGNQPQHF.

The CDR3 loop reads CASSPDRANEQYF. CDR3 sequence (DNA): TGCGCCAGCAGCCCGGACAGGGCAAACGAGCAGTACTTC. The chain carries TRBV5-1 and TRBJ2-7, with 8 bases matching TRBD1. CDR3 length: 13 residues. V shed 4 bases, J shed 5 bases, and the junction held 5 bases outside the gene matches. Germline CDR1 and CDR2: SGHRS and YFSETQ.

The chain joins TRBV4-1 to TRBJ2-7, with 12 bases fitting TRBD2. Germline V CDR1 and CDR2: MGHRA, YSYEKL. The CDR3 spans 16 residues. V was pared by 3 bases and J by 1 base, with 4 bases of the junction left unmatched. CDR3 bases: TGCGCCAGCAGCCAGGGAACTAGCGGGAGGTCCTACGAGCAGTACTTC. It encodes CASSQGTSGRSYEQYF.

This chain uses TRBV5-1 with TRBJ1-1, with TRBD1 as a possible D gene (5 bases). The CDR3 loop spans 15 amino acids. Germline V gene lookup returns CDR1 SGHRS and CDR2 YFSETQ. V lost 2 bases to trimming and J lost 6 bases, with 17 bases between them. CDR3 protein: CASSFLEGRGAEAFF. In DNA form, the CDR3 reads TGCGCCAGCAGCTTCTTGGAGGGGCGCGGGGCTGAAGCTTTCTTT.